The T cell receptor beta chain under discussion was sequenced for a study of blood T cell repertoires in COVID-19 (dated by TCRdb to about 2020). Background on the whole study: Samples from collaborators originated in the United States, Italy and Spain and spanned both the acute and convalescent phases of COVID-19. The material from the prospective study consisted of cDNA or gDNA derived from T cells, B-cell-depleted T cells, or PBMCs. Deeply sampled blood TCRbeta repertoires from subjects exposed to, actively infected with, or recovered from COVID-19 were included in the dataset. The repertoires were released in a freely available public database intended as a resource for research on the immune response to SARS-CoV-2. The samples were drawn from two sources: the first 160 participants of the ongoing ImmuneRACE study, and 950 to 1,500 subjects contributed by 6 global collaborators. The sample metadata nearly always contained a de-identified subject ID, COVID-19 status, age in years and sex. Where available, HLA class I and class II types were taken from metadata supplied by the sample provider and were not determined by assay-based typing. Broader findings and caveats from the paper: Clinical and demographic metadata were provided uncurated, with the amount varying by source and participant.

V gives up 5 bases and J gives up 0 bases, and the segment between their germline ends measures 12 bases. The CDR3 runs 15 amino acids, cysteine and phenylalanine included. Here the CDR3 DNA is all that survives: 45 bases in frame from base 1. For CDR1 and CDR2, the germline V gene (reference sequence) lists MNHEY and SMNVEV. Worth noting for this clone: Its antigen target is currently unknown. There are no base qualities to consult, and no much larger clone falls within one base.

TCRbeta CDR3 regions were amplified from genomic DNA using the immunoSEQ Assay, a bias-controlled multiplex PCR. Regarding the original processing steps: Within the assay, amplification of reference gene primers was used to estimate how many nucleated cells each sample contained. To quantify the absolute abundance of each unique TCRbeta CDR3 rearrangement, sequence reads were collapsed and filtered. Productive Simpson clonality was computed per sample as the square root of Simpson's diversity index over productive rearrangements. TCRdb carries this immuneACCESS record with in-frame sequences only. Its versions omit some clonotypes, under half of them owing to an unresolved V gene in the studies checked, with the rest unexplained. V and J calls and clone size are copied from that table; D and trimming were computed from the DNA. This sample is represented by tens of thousands of clones; more than 75% of them were singletons. Of the sample, 8% is held by the ten largest clones.

Each collaborating institution followed its own protocols to collect whole blood in K2EDTA tubes. Collaborator samples were shipped for TCRbeta analysis as frozen whole blood, isolated PBMCs, or DNA extracted from either sample type. The origin of this receptor is a man older than 75 with active or convalescent COVID-19. The sample taken for sequencing was peripheral blood. The chain is made from TRBV27 and TRBJ2-3; the D gene is perhaps TRBD2, from 6 matching bases. The nucleotide sequence is given as TGTGCCAGCAGTCTCTCCGGGGGAAGCACAGATACGCAGTATTTT. It codes for CASSLSGGSTDTQYF.